Following are 20 T cell receptor beta chains from one sample sequenced in a study of blood T cells in healthy people across ages. Next came a second PCR, run for roughly 6 to 11 cycles, which used a sample-barcoded 5' primer along with a J-beta primer mix. MiXCR, run by TCRdb on the 5' RACE reads, gives a single entry per CDR3 protein. The sample holds about 700,000 distinct CDR3 sequences; approximately 30% are singletons and the top ten take less than 20%. The material sequenced was blood. These receptors all stem from a woman of 80 years or more in good health.

This clonotype came up a few times. This chain joins TRBV5-5 and TRBJ2-5; TRBD1 matches 9 bases. Trimming removed 4 bases from V and 5 bases from J; junction bases left unmatched: 6. This CDR3 has 14 residues. CDR1 is SGHKS, CDR2 YYEKEE, per germline (reference sequence). The chain's CDR3 is CASSRDRAGETQYF. The CDR3 DNA follows: TGTGCCAGCAGCAGGGACAGGGCGGGGGAGACCCAGTACTTC.

The chain combines TRBV5-6 with TRBJ1-1, with D unresolved. The V end was cut by 2 bases, the J end by 0 bases, with 8 bases between. The CDR3 is 14 residues long. In germline, CDR1 is SGHDT, CDR2 YYEEEE. The CDR3: CASSFWAMNTEAFF. The CDR3 nucleotides are TGTGCCAGCAGCTTTTGGGCCATGAACACTGAAGCTTTCTTT.

There are many counts of this clonotype. The chain has TRBV7-9 and TRBJ2-3, with D perhaps matching TRBD2 (6 bases). This CDR3 contains 13 residues. Germline CDR1 and CDR2: SEHNR and FQNEAQ (reference sequence). The ends were cut back, 5 bases at V and 5 bases at J, with 11 bases in the middle. The DNA for the CDR3 is TGTGCCAGCAGCGGCATCGGGGGAGATACGCAGTATTTT. Amino acids: CASSGIGGDTQYF. The full variable domain, its missing parts supplied by reference TRBV7-9 and TRBJ2-3, is DTGVSQNPRHKITKRGQNVTFRCDPISEHNRLYWYRQTLGQGPEFLTYFQNEAQLEKSRLLSDRFSAERPKGSFSTLEIQRTEQGDSAMYLCASSGIGGDTQYFGPGTRLTVL.

V usage is TRBV7-2 and J usage is TRBJ2-1; TRBD1 aligns across 8 bases. The germline gives CDR1 SGHTA, CDR2 FQGNSA. The CDR3 sequence is 14 residues long. Trimming took 2 bases from V and 5 from J; bases not matched to a gene: 2. The CDR3 region is CASSLQGQDNEQFF. CDR3 DNA sequence: TGTGCCAGCAGCTTACAGGGACAGGACAATGAGCAGTTCTTC. Variable domain in full (rest from reference TRBV7-2 and TRBJ2-1): GAGVSQSPSNKVTEKGKDVELRCDPISGHTALYWYRQSLGQGLEFLIYFQGNSAPDKSGLPSDRFSAERTGGSVSTLTIQRTQQEDSAVYLCASSLQGQDNEQFFGPGTRLTVL.

About this clonotype: This may stem from a read error, because a much larger clone lies one nucleotide away. This chain uses TRBV29-1 with TRBJ1-1, with D hard to call. Germline values: CDR1 SQVTM, CDR2 ANQGSEA. This CDR3 has 12 residues. The CDR3 nucleotides read TGCTGCGTCTTCACTTCGAACACTGAAGCTTTCTTT. Its protein product is CCVFTSNTEAFF.

Concerning this clonotype: The conserved phenylalanine or tryptophan is not found at the CDR3 terminus, so this likely reflects a read error. The chain is built from TRBV5-1 and TRBJ1-5; 9 bases are a match to TRBD1. V dropped 3 bases and J dropped 0; count of bases not matched to a gene: 16. Germline V gives CDR1 SGHRS, CDR2 YFSETQ. CDR3 length: 20 residues. The CDR3 is CASSSRDLGQGPYSNQPQHS. DNA for the CDR3: TGCGCCAGCAGCTCTAGAGATTTGGGACAGGGACCTTATAGCAATCAGCCCCAGCATTCT.

J is TRBJ2-6 and V is TRBV9; D might be TRBD2 (6 bases). The length of the CDR3 is 17 residues. In germline, CDR1 is SGDLS, CDR2 YYNGEE. Trimming stripped 3 bases from V and 4 bases from J, with 17 bases between. CDR3 DNA: TGTGCCAGCAGCGCCCCGGAGGGGAGAGAGGGGGCCAACGTCCTGACTTTC. Residues: CASSAPEGREGANVLTF.

The sample holds a few counts of this clonotype. The chain has TRBV19 and TRBJ1-1; 9 positions agree with TRBD1. The CDR3 contains 18 residues. Germline assignment: CDR1 LNHDA and CDR2 SQIVND (reference sequence). With 6 bases clipped from V and 2 bases from J, the junction kept 16 bases outside the gene matches. The CDR3 protein is CASSIRTGAASGNTEAFF. The CDR3, as DNA: TGTGCCAGTAGCATCCGGACAGGGGCGGCGTCGGGTAACACTGAAGCTTTCTTT.

At least ten counts were recorded for this clonotype. This chain uses TRBV6-1 with TRBJ1-6; no reliable D call. The CDR3 contains 14 residues. Germline CDR1 and CDR2: MNHNS and SASEGT. Trimming removed 2 bases at V and 9 bases at J, with 11 bases between. CDR3 residues: CASSEFPIGSPLHF. CDR3 in DNA: TGTGCCAGCAGTGAATTCCCCATCGGTTCACCCCTCCACTTT.

The chain has TRBV28 and TRBJ2-2; 8 bases are shared with TRBD1. Trimming removed 2 bases from V and 4 bases from J; junction bases left unmatched: 3. This CDR3 region has 15 residues. Germline loops: CDR1 MDHEN, CDR2 SYDVKM. The CDR3 DNA is TGTGCCAGCAGTTTAGAGACAGGGGTCACCGGGGAGCTGTTTTTT. Translation gives CASSLETGVTGELFF.

The gene calls are TRBV7-9 and TRBJ2-3; D perhaps matches TRBD1 (6 bases). The CDR3 extends over 17 amino acids. CDR1 is SEHNR and CDR2 is FQNEAQ in the germline V gene (reference sequence). Trimming shortened V by 3 bases and J by 4 bases, and 20 bases separated the two germline ends. The CDR3 DNA reads as TGTGCCAGCAGCTTTTCAGGGGCCCAACCCTCCGCAGATACGCAGTATTTT. The encoded protein is CASSFSGAQPSADTQYF.

This clonotype was found many times. The CDR3 here is CASSLERARLTQYF. The CDR3 bases are TGCGCCAGCAGCTTGGAAAGGGCCCGGTTGACGCAGTATTTT. The V call is TRBV5-1, the J call TRBJ2-3; D gene unclear. Germline V gives CDR1 SGHRS, CDR2 YFSETQ. Trimming pared 0 bases from V and 9 bases from J, leaving 14 bases between. This CDR3 is built from 14 residues.

The sample holds many counts of this clonotype. The chain has TRBV2 and TRBJ2-4, with D possibly TRBD2 on 5 matching bases. The CDR3 extends over 17 amino acids. The germline V gene encodes CDR1 SNHLY and CDR2 FYNNEI. Trimming shortened V by 5 bases and J by 0 bases, and 17 bases separated the two germline ends. CDR3 sequence (DNA): TGTGCCAGCAGTAGTCCGAGGGAATGGGTAGCCAAAAACATTCAGTACTTC. This translates into CASSSPREWVAKNIQYF.

About this clonotype: Since a much larger clone is just one base distant, this may be a read error. The rearrangement joins TRBV12-3 or TRBV12-4 to TRBJ2-3; D ambiguous. This CDR3 contains 19 residues. V lost 6 bases and J lost 4, with 29 bases in between. CDR3 amino acids: CASRYTPGSLPARADTQYF. The CDR3 bases are TGTGCCAGCAGGTACACCCCGGGTTCCCTTCCCGCCCGGGCAGATACGCAGTATTTT.

In this sample, this clonotype turned up many times. This chain uses TRBV5-4 with TRBJ2-5; weak D call: TRBD1 (6 bases). CDR1 and CDR2 (germline): SGHNT, YYREEE (reference sequence). The CDR3 is 14 residues long. V was clipped by 3 bases and J by 2 bases, with 11 bases between them. DNA of the CDR3: TGTGCCAGCAGCTCACAGGGACCTCAAGAGACCCAGTACTTC. Its protein is CASSSQGPQETQYF. Looking up the rest from reference TRBV5-4 and TRBJ2-5 gives the full variable domain: ETGVTQSPTHLIKTRGQQVTLRCSSQSGHNTVSWYQQALGQGPQFIFQYYREEENGRGNFPPRFSGLQFPNYSSELNVNALELDDSALYLCASSSQGPQETQYFGPGTRLLVL.

The DNA for the CDR3 is TGTGCCAGCTCACCGAACACCAACTCCTACGAGCAGTACTTC. Translating gives CASSPNTNSYEQYF. This chain links TRBV18 with TRBJ2-7; D is undetermined. Germline CDR1 and CDR2: KGHSH and LQKENI. The germline V and J ends were trimmed by 3 bases and 0 bases, with 9 bases remaining between them. The CDR3 contains 14 residues.

This clonotype occurred once. The rearrangement uses TRBV28 and TRBJ1-5; 9 positions match TRBD1. J lost 2 bases, V lost 6 bases, and 8 bases had no gene match. The CDR3 has 16 amino acids. CDR1 MDHEN and CDR2 SYDVKM come from the germline V gene. In DNA form, the CDR3 reads TGTGCCAGCAGGCAACTCCGGGACAGGGGCAATCAGCCCCAGCATTTT. As protein: CASRQLRDRGNQPQHF.

There are many counts of this clonotype. V and J are TRBV6-1 and TRBJ2-1; D might be TRBD1 (5 bases). The CDR3 is 15 amino acids. V lost 8 bases to trimming and J lost 8 bases, with 22 bases between them. The V gene's germline CDR1 is MNHNS and CDR2 SASEGT. The CDR3 DNA follows: TGTGCCAGCCTCCCGAGGCAGGGAATAGGTTATGAGCAGTTCTTC. Translation gives CASLPRQGIGYEQFF.

This clonotype turned up a few times. The chain employs TRBV3-1 and TRBJ2-6, with D uncertain. Trimming pared 3 bases from V and 0 bases from J, leaving 6 bases between. Germline V gene data show CDR1 as LGHDT and CDR2 as YNNKEL (reference sequence). CDR3 size: 15 residues. In DNA, the CDR3 is TGTGCCAGCAGCCACTCCCACTCTGGGGCCAACGTCCTGACTTTC. It translates to CASSHSHSGANVLTF. Supplemented by reference TRBV3-1 and TRBJ2-6, the full variable domain reads DTAVSQTPKYLVTQMGNDKSIKCEQNLGHDTMYWYKQDSKKFLKIMFSYNNKELIINETVPNRFSPKSPDKAHLNLHINSLELGDSAVYFCASSHSHSGANVLTFGAGSRLTVL.

There are many counts of this clonotype. A much bigger clone sits one base away, suggesting this may be a read error. The chain has TRBV11-2 and TRBJ2-7; D remains unclear. Germline V gene lookup returns CDR1 SGHAT and CDR2 FQNNGV. The CDR3 length is 11 residues. V was trimmed by 6 bases and J by 6 bases, leaving 9 bases between them. The CDR3 coding sequence is TGTGCCAGCAGTTCACGTGCCGAGCAGTACTTC. It translates to CASSSRAEQYF.